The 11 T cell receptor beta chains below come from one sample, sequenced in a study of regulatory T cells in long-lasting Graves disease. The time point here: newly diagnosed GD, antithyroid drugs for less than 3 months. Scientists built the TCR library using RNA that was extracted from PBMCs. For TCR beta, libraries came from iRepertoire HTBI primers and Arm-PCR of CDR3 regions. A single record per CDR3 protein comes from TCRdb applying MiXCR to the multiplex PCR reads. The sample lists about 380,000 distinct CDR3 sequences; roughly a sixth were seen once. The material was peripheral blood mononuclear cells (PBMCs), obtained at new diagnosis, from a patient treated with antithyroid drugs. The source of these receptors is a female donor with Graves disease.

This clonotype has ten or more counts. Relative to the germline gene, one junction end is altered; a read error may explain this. CDR3 in amino acids: CAISDLLPGTGLTKNIQYF. The CDR3 DNA follows: TGTGCCATCAGTGATCTTTTACCCGGGACAGGGCTAACCAAGAACATTCAGTACTTC. The chain carries TRBV10-3 and TRBJ2-4; 9 bases are a match to TRBD1. The germline gives CDR1 ENHRY, CDR2 SYGVKD. The CDR3 runs to 19 residues.

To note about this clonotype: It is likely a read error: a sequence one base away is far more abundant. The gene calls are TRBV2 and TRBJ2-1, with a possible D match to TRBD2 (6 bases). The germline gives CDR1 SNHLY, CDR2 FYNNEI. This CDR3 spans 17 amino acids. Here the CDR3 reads CACSPRGGSGHYNEQFF. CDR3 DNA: TGTGCCTGCAGCCCCCGAGGCGGTAGCGGTCACTACAATGAGCAGTTCTTC. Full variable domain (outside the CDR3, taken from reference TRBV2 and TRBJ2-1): EPEVTQTPSHQVTQMGQEVILRCVPISNHLYFYWYRQILGQKVEFLVSFYNNEISEKSEIFDDQFSVERPDGSNFTLKIRSTKLEDSAMYFCACSPRGGSGHYNEQFFGPGTRLTVL.

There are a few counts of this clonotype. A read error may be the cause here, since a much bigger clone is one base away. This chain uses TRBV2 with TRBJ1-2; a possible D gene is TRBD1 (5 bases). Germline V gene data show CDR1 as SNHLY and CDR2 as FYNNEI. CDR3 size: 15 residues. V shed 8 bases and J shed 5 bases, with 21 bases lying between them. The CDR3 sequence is CASPTQRRGTYGYTF. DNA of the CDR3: TGTGCCAGCCCGACACAGCGAAGGGGCACGTATGGCTACACCTTC.

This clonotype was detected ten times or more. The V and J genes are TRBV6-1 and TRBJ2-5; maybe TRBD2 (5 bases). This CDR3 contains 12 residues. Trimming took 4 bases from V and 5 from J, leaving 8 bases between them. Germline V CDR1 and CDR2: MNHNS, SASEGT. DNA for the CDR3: TGTGCCAGCAGTGGGCAGCGGGAGACCCAGTACTTC. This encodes CASSGQRETQYF.

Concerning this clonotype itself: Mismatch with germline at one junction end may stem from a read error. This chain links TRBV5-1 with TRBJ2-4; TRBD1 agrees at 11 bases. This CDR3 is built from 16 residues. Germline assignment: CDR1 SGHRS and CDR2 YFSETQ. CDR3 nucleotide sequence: TGTGCCAGCAGCTCGGGACCGGGACAGGGGGAAAACATTCAGTACTTC. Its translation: CASSSGPGQGENIQYF.

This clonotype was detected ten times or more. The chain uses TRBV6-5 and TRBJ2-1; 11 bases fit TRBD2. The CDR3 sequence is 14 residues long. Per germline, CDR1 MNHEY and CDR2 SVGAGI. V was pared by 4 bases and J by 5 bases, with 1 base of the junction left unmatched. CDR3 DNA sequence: TGTGCCAGCAGTTTGACTAGCGGGGACAATGAGCAGTTCTTC. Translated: CASSLTSGDNEQFF.

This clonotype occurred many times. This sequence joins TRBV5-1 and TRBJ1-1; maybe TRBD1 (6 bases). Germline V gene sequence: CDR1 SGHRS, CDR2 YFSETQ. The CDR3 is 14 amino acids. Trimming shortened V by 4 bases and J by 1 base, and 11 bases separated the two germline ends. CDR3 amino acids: CASSGGTRNTEAFF. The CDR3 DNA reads TGCGCCAGCAGCGGAGGGACAAGGAACACTGAAGCTTTCTTT.

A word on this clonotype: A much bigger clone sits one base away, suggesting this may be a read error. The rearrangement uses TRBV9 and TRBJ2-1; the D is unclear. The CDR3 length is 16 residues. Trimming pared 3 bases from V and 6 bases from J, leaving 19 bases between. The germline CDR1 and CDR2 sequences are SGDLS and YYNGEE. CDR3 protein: CASSAWTDRLCNEQFF. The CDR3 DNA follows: TGTGCCAGCAGCGCTTGGACGGACCGGTTGTGCAATGAGCAGTTCTTC.

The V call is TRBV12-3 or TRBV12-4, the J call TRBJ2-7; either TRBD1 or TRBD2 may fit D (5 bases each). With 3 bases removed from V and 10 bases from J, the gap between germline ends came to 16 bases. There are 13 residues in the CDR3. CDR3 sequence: CASSFAPGTSQYF. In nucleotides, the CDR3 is TGTGCCAGCAGTTTCGCTCCGGGGACCTCACAGTACTTC.

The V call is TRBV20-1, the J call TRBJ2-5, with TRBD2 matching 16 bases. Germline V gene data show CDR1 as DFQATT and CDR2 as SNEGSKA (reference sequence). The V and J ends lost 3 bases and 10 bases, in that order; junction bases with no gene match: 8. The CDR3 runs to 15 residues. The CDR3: CSARPGTSGRANQYF. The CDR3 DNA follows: TGCAGTGCTAGGCCCGGGACTAGCGGGAGGGCTAACCAGTACTTC.

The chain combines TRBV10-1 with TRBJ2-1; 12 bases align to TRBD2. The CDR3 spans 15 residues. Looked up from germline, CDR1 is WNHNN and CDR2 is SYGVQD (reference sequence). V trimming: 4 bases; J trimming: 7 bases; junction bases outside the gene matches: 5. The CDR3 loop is CASSGGLAGKNEQFF. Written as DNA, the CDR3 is TGCGCCAGCAGTGGTGGACTAGCGGGGAAGAATGAGCAGTTCTTC.